The 8 T cell receptor beta chains listed next were all sequenced from one sample in a study of T cells expressing NK-cell markers. TCRdb processed the 5' RACE reads again and assigns one entry to each CDR3 protein, with no DNA. The table counts fewer than 400,000 distinct CDR3 sequences; approximately 12% lies in the top ten. Source material: blood T cells: a sorted CD56 or NKG2C T cell subset, CD4+ or CD8+ T cells, or bulk PBMC T cells (not recorded which). Receptor source: a woman between 50 and 59 years old in good health.

The chain joins TRBV24-1 to TRBJ2-2. There are 12 residues in the CDR3. Germline V CDR1 and CDR2: KGHDR, SFDVKD. CDR3 loop: CATSDFNGELFF.

V usage is TRBV29-1 and J usage is TRBJ2-3; the TCRdb D gene call, TRBD2, has no DNA to confirm it. Germline V lookup: CDR1 SQVTM, CDR2 ANQGSEA. This CDR3 region has 15 residues. CDR3 sequence: CSVRRTIPTTDTQYF.

The CDR3 sequence: CASSPRNAYNEQFF. The chain links TRBV12-3 or TRBV12-4 to TRBJ2-1; TCRdb lists TRBD1, though no DNA is available to test this call. The CDR3 loop spans 14 amino acids.

The V and J genes are TRBV5-8 and TRBJ2-4; TCRdb lists TRBD1, though no DNA is available to test this call. The CDR3 contains 12 residues. Germline CDR1 SGHTS, CDR2 YDEGEE. The CDR3: CAITQGANIQYF.

The gene calls are TRBV20-1 and TRBJ2-7; TCRdb gives TRBD1 as the D gene, but with no DNA this cannot be confirmed. In germline, CDR1 is DFQATT, CDR2 SNEGSKA (reference sequence). The CDR3 spans 12 residues. The CDR3 here is CSVGTGVDEQYF.

This chain joins TRBV12-3 or TRBV12-4 and TRBJ1-2; TCRdb indicates TRBD1, and absent DNA this call remains unverified. The CDR3 covers 15 residues. The CDR3 reads CASTFRGLTGDGYTF.

The CDR3 reads CASSLLLNTGELFF. V is TRBV7-3 and J is TRBJ2-2. CDR1 and CDR2 (germline): SGHTA, FQGTGA. This CDR3 is built from 14 residues.

V gene TRBV29-1 combines with J gene TRBJ2-4; TCRdb indicates TRBD2, and absent DNA this call remains unverified. There are 11 residues in the CDR3. Germline lookup yields CDR1 SQVTM and CDR2 ANQGSEA. CDR3: CSGRQGGIQYF.